This T cell receptor beta chain was retrieved from a study of regulatory T cells in long-lasting Graves disease. V was cut by 4 bases and J by 0 bases, with 7 bases left in between. There are 13 residues in the CDR3. Germline V gene lookup returns CDR1 GTSNPN and CDR2 SVGIG (reference sequence). As to this clonotype: Its specificity is unknown.

Notes on the study in general: TRBV28, TRBJ1-2 and TRBJ2-5 were segments that persistent disease favored.

The time point was: persistent/refractory GD, antithyroid drugs over 5 years with positive TRAb. After RNA was extracted from PBMCs, the TCR library was made from it. One endocrinology department in Xi'an, China, was where patients came from. Building of the TCR beta libraries involved iRepertoire HTBI primers and Arm-PCR of CDR3 regions. How the authors handled the data: Samples revealed 62 TRBV and 14 TRBJ segments. Via MiXCR, TCRdb re-called the multiplex PCR reads, giving one row per CDR3 protein. The V and J calls here are based on TCRdb, not the publication. The sample carries about 470,000 distinct CDR3 sequences, 20% to 25% recorded once.

This receptor was identified in a female donor with Graves disease. The sequencing used peripheral blood mononuclear cells (PBMCs), collected when the disease was refractory, from a patient treated with antithyroid drugs. V and J are TRBV30 and TRBJ1-3; D is uncertain. The CDR3 DNA reads as TGTGCCTGGACAGCGAGCTCTGGAAACACCATATATTTT. It encodes CAWTASSGNTIYF. Complete variable domain (other parts from reference TRBV30 and TRBJ1-3): SQTIHQWPATLVQPVGSPLSLECTVEGTSNPNLYWYRQAAGRGLQLLFYSVGIGQISSEVPQNLSASRPQDRQFILSSKKLLLSDSGFYLCAWTASSGNTIYFGEGSWLTVV.